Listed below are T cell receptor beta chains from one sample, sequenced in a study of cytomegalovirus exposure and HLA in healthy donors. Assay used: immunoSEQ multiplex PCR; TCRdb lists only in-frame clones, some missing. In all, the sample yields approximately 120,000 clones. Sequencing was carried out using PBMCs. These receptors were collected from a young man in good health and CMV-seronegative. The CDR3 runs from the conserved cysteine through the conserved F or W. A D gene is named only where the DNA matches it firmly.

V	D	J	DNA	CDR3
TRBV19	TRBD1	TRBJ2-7	TGTGCCAGTAGCTTTGACAGGGCGTACGAGCAGTACTTC	CASSFDRAYEQYF
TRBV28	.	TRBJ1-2	TGTGCCAGCAGTCCCACGGGGGGGCACTATGGCTACACCTTC	CASSPTGGHYGYTF
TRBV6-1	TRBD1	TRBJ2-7	TGTGCCACTCCGGGACAGGGCGCCTACGAGCAGTACTTC	CATPGQGAYEQYF
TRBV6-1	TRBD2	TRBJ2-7	TGTGCCAGCAGTGAAGGGAGACTAGCGGGGGTCTACGAGCAGTACTTC	CASSEGRLAGVYEQYF
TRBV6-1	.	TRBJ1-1	TGTGCCAGCAGTGATACAGGGATTATGAACACTGAAGCTTTCTTT	CASSDTGIMNTEAFF
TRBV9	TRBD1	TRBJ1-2	TGTGCCAGCAGCCCCCACAGGGGCTCCCGCCTAAACTATGGCTACACCTTC	CASSPHRGSRLNYGYTF
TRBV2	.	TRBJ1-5	TGTGCCAGCAGTTCAGACAGCTTCAATCAGCCCCAGCATTTT	CASSSDSFNQPQHF
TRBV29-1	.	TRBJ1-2	TGCAGCGTTGAAGATCGGGTGGGGGCGAGCTATGGCTACACCTTC	CSVEDRVGASYGYTF
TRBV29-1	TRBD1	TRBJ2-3	TGCAGCGTTGATGACAGGGGCACAGATACGCAGTATTTT	CSVDDRGTDTQYF
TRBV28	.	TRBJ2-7	TGTGCCAGCACCCGGTCGAGAGGCTTCTACGAGCAGTACTTC	CASTRSRGFYEQYF
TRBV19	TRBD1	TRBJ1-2	TGTGCCAGTAGCGTGGGACAGGGGGTGGACTATGGCTACACCTTC	CASSVGQGVDYGYTF
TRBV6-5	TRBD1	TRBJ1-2	TGTGCCAGCACCGGGACAGGCTATGGCTACACCTTC	CASTGTGYGYTF
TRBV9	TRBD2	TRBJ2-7	TGTGCCAGCAGCCAACTAGCGGGAAGCGCCTACGAGCAGTACTTC	CASSQLAGSAYEQYF
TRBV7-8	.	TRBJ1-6	TGTGCCAGCAGCTCCGTAGGGGTTAATTCACCCCTCCACTTT	CASSSVGVNSPLHF
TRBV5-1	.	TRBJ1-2	TGCGCCAGCAACCCGGGGGGCAGTAACTATGGCTACACCTTC	CASNPGGSNYGYTF
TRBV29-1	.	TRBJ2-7	TGCAGCGCCGGAGGGACAGACCTTTACGAGCAGTACTTC	CSAGGTDLYEQYF
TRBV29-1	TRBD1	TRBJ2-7	TGCAGCGCTACAGGGGGCGCGGACGAGCAGTACTTC	CSATGGADEQYF
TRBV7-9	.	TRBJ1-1	TGTGCCAGCAGCCCCAGGGGAATTGAAGCTTTCTTT	CASSPRGIEAFF
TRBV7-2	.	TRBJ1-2	TGTGCCAGCAGCCCCTCGCAGGGCCCCTATGGCTACACCTTC	CASSPSQGPYGYTF
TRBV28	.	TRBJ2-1	TGTGCCAGCAGTTTTTCCTTATACAATGAGCAGTTCTTC	CASSFSLYNEQFF
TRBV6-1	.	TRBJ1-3	TGTGCCAGCAGCGCATATCTCAGTGGAAACACCATATATTTT	CASSAYLSGNTIYF
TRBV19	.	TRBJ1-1	TGCGCCAGTAGTCCACCCCAGGGGTTGGGAACTGAAGCTTTCTTT	CASSPPQGLGTEAFF
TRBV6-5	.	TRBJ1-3	TGTGCCAGCAGATCCGGCGCGGGGTTCGGAAACACCATATATTTT	CASRSGAGFGNTIYF
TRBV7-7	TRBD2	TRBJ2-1	TGTGCCAGCAGCCTAACTAGCGGGAGTGTCAATGAGCAGTTCTTC	CASSLTSGSVNEQFF
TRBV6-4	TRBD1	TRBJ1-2	TGTGCCAGCAGTGAATCAGACGGGACAGGTCGGGTGTTTGCTAACTATGGCTACACCTTC	CASSESDGTGRVFANYGYTF
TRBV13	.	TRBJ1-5	TGTGCCAGCAGCTCATCACAGGGAGGCAATCAGCCCCAGCATTTT	CASSSSQGGNQPQHF
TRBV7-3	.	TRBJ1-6	TGTGCCAGCAGCTTAGAAGGGGCTAGAACAAATTCACCCCTCCACTTT	CASSLEGARTNSPLHF
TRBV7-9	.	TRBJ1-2	TGTGCCAGCAGCTTGGTAGGGGGCTATGGCTACACCTTC	CASSLVGGYGYTF
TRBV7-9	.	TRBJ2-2	TGTGCCAGCAGTAGAGGGTACACCGGGGAGCTGTTTTTT	CASSRGYTGELFF
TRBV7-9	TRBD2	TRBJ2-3	TGTGCCAGCAGCTGGACTAGCGGAGATACGCAGTATTTT	CASSWTSGDTQYF
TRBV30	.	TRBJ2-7	TGTGCCTGGATAGGTGTGGCGGGCGAGCAGTACTTC	CAWIGVAGEQYF
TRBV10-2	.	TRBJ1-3	TGCGCCAGCAGTGAGAACAGAGGAAACACCATATATTTT	CASSENRGNTIYF
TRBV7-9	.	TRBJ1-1	TGTGCCAGCAGCCCCATTTTAACAGGGATGAACACTGAAGCTTTCTTT	CASSPILTGMNTEAFF
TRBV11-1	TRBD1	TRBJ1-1	TGTGCCAGCAGCTTAGGGGGACAGGAGAACACTGAAGCTTTCTTT	CASSLGGQENTEAFF
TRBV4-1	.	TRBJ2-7	TGCGCCAGCAGCCAAGATGAGGTGGGGAGCTCCTACGAGCAGTACTTC	CASSQDEVGSSYEQYF
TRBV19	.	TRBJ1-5	TGTGCCAGTAGTATCGGACAGAACAATCAGCCCCAGCATTTT	CASSIGQNNQPQHF
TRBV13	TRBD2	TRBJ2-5	TGTGCCAGCAGCTTCCGAACCTCTGGTCAGGGAGGGCACGAGACCCAGTACTTC	CASSFRTSGQGGHETQYF
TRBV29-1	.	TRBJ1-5	TGCAGCGTTGGTCCAAATAGCAATCAGCCCCAGCATTTT	CSVGPNSNQPQHF
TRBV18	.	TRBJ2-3	TGTGCCAGCTCCAGCGATGCAGATACGCAGTATTTT	CASSSDADTQYF
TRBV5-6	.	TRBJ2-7	TGTGCCAGCAGCTTTTTAGAGTCCTACGAGCAGTACTTC	CASSFLESYEQYF
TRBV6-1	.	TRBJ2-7	TGTGCCAGCAGTCCCCCCCCGGGTAACGAGCAGTACTTC	CASSPPPGNEQYF
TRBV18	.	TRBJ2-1	TGTGCCAGCTCACCAGGACAAAACAATGAGCAGTTCTTC	CASSPGQNNEQFF
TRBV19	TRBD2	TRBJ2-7	TGTGCCAGTCCGCAGTTGACTAGCGGGATTACCTACGAGCAGTACTTC	CASPQLTSGITYEQYF
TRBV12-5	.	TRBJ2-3	TGTGCTAGTGGTCGGGCGGGATACACAGATACGCAGTATTTT	CASGRAGYTDTQYF
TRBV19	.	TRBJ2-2	TGTGCCAGTAGGAGAACTACCTCGAACACCGGGGAGCTGTTTTTT	CASRRTTSNTGELFF
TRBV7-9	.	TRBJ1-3	TGTGCCAGCGAGTCGGTCTACCACACCATATATTTT	CASESVYHTIYF
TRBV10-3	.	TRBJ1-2	TGTGCCATCAGTAACCAGGGCCTGAACTATGGCTACACCTTC	CAISNQGLNYGYTF
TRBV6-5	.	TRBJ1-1	TGTGCCAGCAGGCTCCGGGAGAACACTGAAGCTTTCTTT	CASRLRENTEAFF
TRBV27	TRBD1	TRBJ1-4	TGTGCCAGCAGTCTAACAGGGGGCTTGTTCGAGAATGAAAAACTGTTTTTT	CASSLTGGLFENEKLFF
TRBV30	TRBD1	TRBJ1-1	TGTGCCTGGAGTGTACGGGACAGGACCCTCACTGAAGCTTTCTTT	CAWSVRDRTLTEAFF
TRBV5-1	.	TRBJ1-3	TGCGCCAGCAGCTCCGGGGATAGTCCTGGAAACACCATATATTTT	CASSSGDSPGNTIYF
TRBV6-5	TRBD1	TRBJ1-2	TGTGCCATCTCTATTGACAGGGGATATGGCTACACCTTC	CAISIDRGYGYTF
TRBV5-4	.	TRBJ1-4	TGTGCCAGCAGCTTGGACCCGGCGGGGGGCGCGGATGAAAAACTGTTTTTT	CASSLDPAGGADEKLFF
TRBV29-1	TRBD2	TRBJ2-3	TGCAGCGTTAAACTAGAGGGACTAGCGGGAGGCCCATTT	CSVKLEGLAGGPF
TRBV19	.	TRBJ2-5	TGTGCCAGCGGTGTCGAAGAGACCCAGTACTTC	CASGVEETQYF
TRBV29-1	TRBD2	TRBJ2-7	TGCAGCGCCCGCGGGAGCTTAGGGGAGCAGTACTTC	CSARGSLGEQYF
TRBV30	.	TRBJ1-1	TGTGCCTGGACTTCTCACGCGGGGGCGGGGAACACTGAAGCTTTCTTT	CAWTSHAGAGNTEAFF
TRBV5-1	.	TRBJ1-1	TGCGCCAGCAGCTCCGGTTCAAACACTGAAGCTTTCTTT	CASSSGSNTEAFF
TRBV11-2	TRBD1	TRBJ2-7	TGTGCCAGCAGCTTCCAGCCCGGGACAGCCTTATACGAGCAGTACTTC	CASSFQPGTALYEQYF